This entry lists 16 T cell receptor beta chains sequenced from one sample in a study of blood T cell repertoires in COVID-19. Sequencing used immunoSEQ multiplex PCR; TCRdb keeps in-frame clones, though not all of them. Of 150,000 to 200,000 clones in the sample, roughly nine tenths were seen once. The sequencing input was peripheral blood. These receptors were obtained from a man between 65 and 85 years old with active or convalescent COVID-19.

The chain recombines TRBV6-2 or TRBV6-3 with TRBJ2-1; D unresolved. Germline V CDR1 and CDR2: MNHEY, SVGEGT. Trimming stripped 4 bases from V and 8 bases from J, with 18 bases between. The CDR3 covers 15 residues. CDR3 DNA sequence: TGTGCCAGCAGTTCCACTCTACCCCCCTTTGATGAGCAGTTCTTC. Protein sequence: CASSSTLPPFDEQFF.

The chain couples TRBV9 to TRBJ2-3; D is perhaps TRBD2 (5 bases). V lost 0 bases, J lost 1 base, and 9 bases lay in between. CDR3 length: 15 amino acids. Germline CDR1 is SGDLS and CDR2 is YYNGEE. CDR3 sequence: CASSVGAGGTDTQYF. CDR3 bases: TGTGCCAGCAGCGTAGGGGCCGGGGGCACAGATACGCAGTATTTT.

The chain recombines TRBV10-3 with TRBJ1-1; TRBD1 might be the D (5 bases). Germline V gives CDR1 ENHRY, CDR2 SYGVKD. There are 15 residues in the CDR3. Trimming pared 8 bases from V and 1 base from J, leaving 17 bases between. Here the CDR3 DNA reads TGTGCCATCTTCGACCCAGGGTTGGGGAACACTGAAGCTTTCTTT. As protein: CAIFDPGLGNTEAFF.

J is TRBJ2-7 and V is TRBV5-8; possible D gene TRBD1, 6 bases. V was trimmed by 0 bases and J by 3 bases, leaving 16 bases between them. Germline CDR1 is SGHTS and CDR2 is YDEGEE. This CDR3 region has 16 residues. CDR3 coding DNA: TGTGCCAGCAGCTTGGACAGGGCCAATGGCATCTACGAGCAGTACTTC. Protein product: CASSLDRANGIYEQYF.

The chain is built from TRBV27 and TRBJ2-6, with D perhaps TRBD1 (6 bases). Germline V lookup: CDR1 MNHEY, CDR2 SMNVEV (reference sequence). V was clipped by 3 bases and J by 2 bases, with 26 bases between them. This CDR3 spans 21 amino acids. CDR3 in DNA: TGTGCCAGCAGTTTCTCCATCCGACAGCCACAGGGAGAGACTGGGGCCAACGTCCTGACTTTC. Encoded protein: CASSFSIRQPQGETGANVLTF.

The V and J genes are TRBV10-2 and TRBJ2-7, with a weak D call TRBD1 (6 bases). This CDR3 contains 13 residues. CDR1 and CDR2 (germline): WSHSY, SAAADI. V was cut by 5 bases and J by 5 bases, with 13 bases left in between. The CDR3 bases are TGCGCCAGCAGTTTGACAGGACCACACGAGCAGTACTTC. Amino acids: CASSLTGPHEQYF.

CDR3 region: CASGGQRGLTEAFF. For the CDR3, the DNA is TGTGCCAGCGGGGGTCAAAGGGGGCTGACTGAAGCTTTCTTT. The chain uses TRBV6-5 and TRBJ1-1; TRBD1 matches at 7 bases. Trimming took 8 bases from V and 5 from J; bases not matched to a gene: 11. Germline V gene lookup returns CDR1 MNHEY and CDR2 SVGAGI. There are 14 residues in the CDR3.

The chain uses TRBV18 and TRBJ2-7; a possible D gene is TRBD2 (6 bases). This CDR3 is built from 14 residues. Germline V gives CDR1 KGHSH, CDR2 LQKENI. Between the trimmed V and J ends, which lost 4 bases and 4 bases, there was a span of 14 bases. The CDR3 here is CASSRRGREYEQYF. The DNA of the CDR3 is TGTGCCAGCTCACGCCGCGGACGGGAGTACGAGCAGTACTTC.

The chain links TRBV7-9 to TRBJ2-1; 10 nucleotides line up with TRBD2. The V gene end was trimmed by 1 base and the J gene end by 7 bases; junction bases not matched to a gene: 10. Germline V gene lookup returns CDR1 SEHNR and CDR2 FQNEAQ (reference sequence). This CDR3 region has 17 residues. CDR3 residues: CASSLGLAGVFGNEQFF. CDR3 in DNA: TGTGCCAGCAGCTTAGGGCTAGCGGGAGTATTTGGGAATGAGCAGTTCTTC. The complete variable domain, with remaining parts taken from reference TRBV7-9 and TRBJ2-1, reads DTGVSQNPRHKITKRGQNVTFRCDPISEHNRLYWYRQTLGQGPEFLTYFQNEAQLEKSRLLSDRFSAERPKGSFSTLEIQRTEQGDSAMYLCASSLGLAGVFGNEQFFGPGTRLTVL.

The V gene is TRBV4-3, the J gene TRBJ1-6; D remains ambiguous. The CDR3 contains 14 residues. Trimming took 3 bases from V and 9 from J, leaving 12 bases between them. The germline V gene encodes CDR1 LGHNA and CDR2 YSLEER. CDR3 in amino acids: CASSHAGLVSPLHF. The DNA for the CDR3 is TGCGCCAGCAGCCATGCGGGGTTAGTTTCACCCCTCCACTTT.

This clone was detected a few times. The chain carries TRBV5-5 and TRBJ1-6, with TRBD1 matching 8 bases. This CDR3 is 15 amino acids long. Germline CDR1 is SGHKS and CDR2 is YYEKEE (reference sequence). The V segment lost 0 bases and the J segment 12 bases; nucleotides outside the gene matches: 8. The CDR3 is CASSLGSQGALPLHF. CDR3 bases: TGTGCCAGCAGCTTGGGCTCTCAGGGGGCCCTACCCCTCCACTTT.

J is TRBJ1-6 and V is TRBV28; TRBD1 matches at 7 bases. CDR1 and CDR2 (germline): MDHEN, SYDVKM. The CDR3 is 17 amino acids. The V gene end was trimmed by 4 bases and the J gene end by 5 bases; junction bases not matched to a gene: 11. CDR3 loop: CASSWTGPNLNNSPLHF. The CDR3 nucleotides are TGTGCCAGCAGTTGGACAGGCCCCAACTTAAATAATTCACCCCTCCACTTT. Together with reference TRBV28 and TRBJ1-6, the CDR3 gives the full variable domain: DVKVTQSSRYLVKRTGEKVFLECVQDMDHENMFWYRQDPGLGLRLIYFSYDVKMKEKGDIPEGYSVSREKKERFSLILESASTNQTSMYLCASSWTGPNLNNSPLHFGNGTRLTVT.

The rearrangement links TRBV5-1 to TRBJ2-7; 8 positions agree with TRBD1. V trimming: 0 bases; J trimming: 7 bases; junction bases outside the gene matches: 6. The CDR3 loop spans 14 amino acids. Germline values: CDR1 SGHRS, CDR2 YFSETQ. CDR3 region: CASSLGQGTGEQYF. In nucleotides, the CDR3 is TGCGCCAGCAGCTTGGGACAGGGGACGGGGGAGCAGTACTTC. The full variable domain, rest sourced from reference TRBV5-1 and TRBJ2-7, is KAGVTQTPRYLIKTRGQQVTLSCSPISGHRSVSWYQQTPGQGLQFLFEYFSETQRNKGNFPGRFSGRQFSNSRSEMNVSTLELGDSALYLCASSLGQGTGEQYFGPGTRLTVT.

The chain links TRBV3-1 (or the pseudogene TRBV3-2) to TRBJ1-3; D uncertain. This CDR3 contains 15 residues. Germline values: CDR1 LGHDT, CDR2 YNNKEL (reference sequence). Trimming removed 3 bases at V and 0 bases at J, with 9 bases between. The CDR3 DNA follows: TGTGCCAGCAGCCAGGCCCGCAGCTCTGGAAACACCATATATTTT. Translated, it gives CASSQARSSGNTIYF.

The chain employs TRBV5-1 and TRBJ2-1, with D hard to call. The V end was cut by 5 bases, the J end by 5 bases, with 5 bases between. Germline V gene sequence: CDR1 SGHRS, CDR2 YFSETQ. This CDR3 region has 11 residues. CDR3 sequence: CASRFDNEQFF. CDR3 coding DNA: TGCGCCAGCAGATTCGACAATGAGCAGTTCTTC.

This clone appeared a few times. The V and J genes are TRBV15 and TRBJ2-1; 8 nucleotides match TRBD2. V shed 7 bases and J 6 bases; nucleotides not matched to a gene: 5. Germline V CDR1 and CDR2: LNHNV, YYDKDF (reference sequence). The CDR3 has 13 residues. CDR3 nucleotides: TGTGCCACCACTACCGGACTAGCCAATGAGCAGTTCTTC. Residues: CATTTGLANEQFF.